This T cell receptor beta chain was sequenced during a study of OX40 agonist ivuxolimab in advanced cancers. For the wider study: The costimulatory receptor OX40 (CD134) was targeted by ivuxolimab, a fully human IgG2 agonistic monoclonal antibody. Intravenous ivuxolimab was administered to patients every 2 weeks at six dose levels: 0.01, 0.1, 0.3, 1.5, 3 and 10 mg/kg. Of the 50 to 55 dose-escalation patients, hepatocellular carcinoma was present in about 19, melanoma in approximately 15, renal cell carcinoma in 9 and head and neck cancer in 9. In the dose-escalation cohort, 82.7% of patients were male, and the mean age was approximately 60 years with a range of roughly 20 to 79. Patients were allowed to have had prior anti-PD-1, anti-PD-L1 or anti-CTLA-4 therapy, and around 40% of the dose-escalation patients had previously received checkpoint inhibitors. Partial responses occurred in three dose-escalation patients: two with cutaneous melanoma and one with hepatocellular carcinoma. Peripheral TCRbeta sequencing aimed to test whether ivuxolimab altered TCR sequence diversity and caused clonal T-cell expansion. The monotherapy dose-escalation portion (N of about 50 patients) of the phase I ivuxolimab trial is reported in the paper. Results the study describes overall, beyond this receptor: Low levels of normalized T-cell clonal expansion were also seen in some patients who did not respond. After ivuxolimab, CD8+ T cells had more expanded clones than CD4+ T cells on average. Which antigens the clonally expanded peripheral T cells were specific for was not determined. At doses of 0.1 to 3.0 mg/kg, clonal expansion of both CD4+ and CD8+ blood T cells was observed from baseline to week 6. In partial responders in the 0.1-3.0 mg/kg groups, normalized peripheral clonal expansion was found to be among the lowest, especially among CD8+ T cells.

The germline V and J ends show losses of 5 bases and 13 bases respectively, and no gene match explains 12 bases of the junction. The CDR3 starts with the cysteine, ends with the phenylalanine, and has 15 residues. Only the CDR3 portion is preserved as DNA: 45 bases, with reading frame beginning at the first base. The germline V gene (reference sequence) yields LNHDA for CDR1 and SQIVND for CDR2. Genomic DNA was isolated from the sorted cells so that the TCRbeta CDR3 region could be sequenced. TCRbeta CDR3 regions were sequenced using the immunoSEQ Assay. TCRdb mirrors the immuneACCESS table, restricted to in-frame sequences. Some clones are absent from its copies; in checked studies, under half trace to an unresolved V gene, and the reason for the others is unknown. The sample includes 50,000 or so clones, with just over 85% observed a single time. More than 0.8% of the sample lies in the top ten.

Patients with a history of autoimmune disease or receiving systemic immunosuppression were excluded from the trial. Peripheral blood for TCR sequencing was collected from all dose cohorts at baseline, on cycle 4 day 1, and on cycle 7 day 1. Samples came from an open-label, multicenter, first-in-human phase I dose-escalation trial of ivuxolimab. Adults with locally advanced or metastatic head and neck squamous cell, hepatocellular, melanoma or renal cell carcinoma were enrolled in the trial. Before TCR sequencing, CD4+ and CD8+ T cells were separately sorted from peripheral blood. Only a few counts were recorded for this clone. Its antigen has not been determined. No base-level quality is on record; no much larger clone is a single base apart.

The sequence joins TRBV19 to TRBJ1-4; 11 bases in the middle match TRBD1. This sequence originates from an adult with an advanced solid tumor such as melanoma, head and neck, liver or kidney cancer. Sequenced material: CD4+ or CD8+ T cells sorted from blood, taken in a trial of the OX40 agonist ivuxolimab. The CDR3 region has the sequence CASSPGTGGFGGLFF. At the DNA level, the sequence is TGTGCCAGTAGTCCCGGGACAGGGGGATTTGGAGGACTGTTTTTT.